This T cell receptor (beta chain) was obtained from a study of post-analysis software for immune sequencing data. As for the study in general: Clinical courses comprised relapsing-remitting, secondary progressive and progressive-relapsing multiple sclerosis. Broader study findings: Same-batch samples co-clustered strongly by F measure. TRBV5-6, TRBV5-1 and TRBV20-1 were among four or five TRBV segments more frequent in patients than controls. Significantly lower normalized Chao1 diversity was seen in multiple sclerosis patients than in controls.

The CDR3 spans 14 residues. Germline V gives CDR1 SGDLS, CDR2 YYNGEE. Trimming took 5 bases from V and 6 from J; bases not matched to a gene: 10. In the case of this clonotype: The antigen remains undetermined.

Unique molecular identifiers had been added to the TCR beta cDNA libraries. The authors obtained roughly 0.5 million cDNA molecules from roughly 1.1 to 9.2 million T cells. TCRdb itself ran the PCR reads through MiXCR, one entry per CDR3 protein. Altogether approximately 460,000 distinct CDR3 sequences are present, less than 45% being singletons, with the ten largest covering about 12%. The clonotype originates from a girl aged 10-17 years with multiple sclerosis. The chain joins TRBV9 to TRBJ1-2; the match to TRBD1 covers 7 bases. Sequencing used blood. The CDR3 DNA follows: TGTGCCAGCAGACATACCGACAGGGATGATGGCTACACCTTC. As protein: CASRHTDRDDGYTF.